The 3 T cell receptor beta chains below all came from one sample that was sequenced in a study of monozygotic twins with inflammatory bowel disease. TCRdb reanalyzed the 5' RACE reads, giving one entry per CDR3 protein sequence and no DNA. Its table records more than 350,000 distinct CDR3 sequences. Source material: blood. Receptor source: a human donor with ulcerative colitis or Crohn's disease, or a healthy co-twin of an affected twin (not recorded which).

The chain links TRBV5-4 to TRBJ2-1; TCRdb lists TRBD2, though no DNA is available to test this call. The germline V gene has CDR1 SGHNT and CDR2 YYREEE (reference sequence). This CDR3 comprises 14 residues. This CDR3 is CASSPGGGRNEQFF.

J is TRBJ2-3 and V is TRBV6-5; the D gene TCRdb calls, TRBD1, cannot be checked with no DNA. CDR3 length equals 11 residues. Germline-derived CDR1 and CDR2 are MNHEY and SVGAGI. This CDR3 is CASSDRVTQYF.

The V gene is TRBV18, the J gene TRBJ2-3. CDR3 length: 13 amino acids. Germline V gene sequence: CDR1 KGHSH, CDR2 LQKENI. The CDR3 protein is CASSPLSSDTQYF.